The 25 T cell receptor beta chains listed next were all sequenced from one sample in a study of cytomegalovirus exposure and HLA in healthy donors. The PCR was carried out with 60 Vbeta primers and 13 Jbeta primers. Data came from immunoSEQ multiplex PCR; TCRdb stores just in-frame clones and leaves some out. The sample records approximately 110,000 clones, 65% to 75% being singletons. Sequencing was carried out using PBMCs. The receptors originated from a man aged 35-49 years in good health and CMV-seropositive.

The chain employs TRBV5-1 and TRBJ1-1; 11 positions match TRBD1. The CDR3 runs to 14 residues. V trimming: 3 bases; J trimming: 4 bases; junction bases outside the gene matches: 2. The germline V gene has CDR1 SGHRS and CDR2 YFSETQ. The CDR3 DNA reads TGCGCCAGCAGCTCCGGGACAGGGGGCACTGAAGCTTTCTTT. Translation: CASSSGTGGTEAFF.

J is TRBJ1-5 and V is TRBV19; 9 bases map to TRBD1. The CDR3 covers 15 residues. Germline assignment: CDR1 LNHDA and CDR2 SQIVND (reference sequence). J lost 5 bases, V lost 2 bases, and 4 bases had no gene match. In DNA, the CDR3 is TGTGCCAGTAGTATATCCGGGACAGGGCATCAGCCCCAGCATTTT. Amino acids: CASSISGTGHQPQHF. The whole variable domain, remainder taken from reference TRBV19 and TRBJ1-5, is DGGITQSPKYLFRKEGQNVTLSCEQNLNHDAMYWYRQDPGQGLRLIYYSQIVNDFQKGDIAEGYSVSREKKESFPLTVTSAQKNPTAFYLCASSISGTGHQPQHFGDGTRLSIL.

V gene TRBV7-3 combines with J gene TRBJ2-2, with TRBD1 matching over 7 bases. Germline CDR1 is SGHTA and CDR2 is FQGTGA. CDR3 length: 14 amino acids. Germline trimming cut 5 bases from V and 7 bases from J; bases unmatched to any gene: 7. The chain's CDR3 is CASSAAPGGGELFF. The DNA for the CDR3 is TGTGCCAGCAGCGCCGCCCCAGGGGGCGGGGAGCTGTTTTTT.

This chain uses TRBV11-2 with TRBJ2-1; 8 bases are shared with TRBD2. The CDR3 is 16 amino acids. The germline gives CDR1 SGHAT, CDR2 FQNNGV. The V segment lost 5 bases and the J segment 0 bases; nucleotides outside the gene matches: 6. In DNA, the CDR3 is TGTGCCAGCAGCGAGCGGGAGTTTATCTCCTACAATGAGCAGTTCTTC. Its translation: CASSEREFISYNEQFF.

V is TRBV10-3 and J is TRBJ2-1; 12 nucleotides line up with TRBD2. V gave up 0 bases and J gave up 3 bases; unmatched junction bases: 0. This CDR3 has 16 amino acids. Germline CDR1 reads ENHRY; CDR2 reads SYGVKD. Written as DNA, the CDR3 is TGTGCCATCAGTGAGTCGACTAGCGGGAGCTACAATGAGCAGTTCTTC. Translation: CAISESTSGSYNEQFF.

This clone occurred a few times. The chain carries TRBV4-2 and TRBJ1-5, with 7 bases lining up with TRBD1. CDR3 length: 16 residues. Trimming cost V 1 base and J 8 bases; bases outside gene matches: 11. Per germline, CDR1 LGHNA and CDR2 YNFKEQ. In DNA, the CDR3 is TGTGCCAGCAGCCAAGTTGGCAGGGGGTCATCGGAGCCCCAGCATTTT. Its protein product is CASSQVGRGSSEPQHF.

The chain carries TRBV28 and TRBJ1-2, with 9 bases fitting TRBD1. Germline V gene lookup returns CDR1 MDHEN and CDR2 SYDVKM. V dropped 5 bases and J dropped 12; count of bases not matched to a gene: 4. The CDR3 runs 11 residues. CDR3 in amino acids: CASSNRGPHTF. DNA for the CDR3: TGTGCCAGCAGTAACAGGGGGCCTCACACCTTC.

DNA for the CDR3: TGTGCCAGCAGTTTGCGGGGGCCGTACACCGGGGAGCTGTTTTTT. Translation: CASSLRGPYTGELFF. This rearrangement joins TRBV27 to TRBJ2-2, with D tentatively TRBD2 (7 bases). CDR3 size: 15 residues. In germline, CDR1 is MNHEY, CDR2 SMNVEV (reference sequence). The V end lost 3 bases, the J end lost 3 bases, and 11 bases lay between the germline ends.

V is TRBV20-1 and J is TRBJ2-7; 7 positions agree with TRBD1. V lost 5 bases to trimming and J lost 3 bases; unmatched junction nucleotides: 1. Germline CDR1 DFQATT, CDR2 SNEGSKA (reference sequence). This CDR3 comprises 11 residues. CDR3 bases: TGCAGTGCTGGGGACAGCTACGAGCAGTACTTC. This gives the protein CSAGDSYEQYF.

This rearrangement joins TRBV5-1 to TRBJ2-7; D is unresolved. Between the trimmed V and J ends, which lost 3 bases and 6 bases, there was a span of 13 bases. The germline V gene has CDR1 SGHRS and CDR2 YFSETQ. CDR3 length: 13 residues. The DNA for the CDR3 is TGCGCCAGCAGCTACGACTCCCCGTGCGAGCAGTACGTC. Protein: CASSYDSPCEQYV.

This clone was detected a few times. The rearrangement links TRBV10-3 to TRBJ2-3; D is uncertain. CDR1 ENHRY and CDR2 SYGVKD come from the germline V gene. The CDR3 contains 15 residues. Trimming took 1 base from V and 0 from J, leaving 8 bases between them. The CDR3 region is CAISEFPGSTDTQYF. DNA for the CDR3: TGTGCCATCAGTGAGTTTCCGGGTAGCACAGATACGCAGTATTTT.

The chain uses TRBV30 and TRBJ1-2; D might be TRBD1 (5 bases). Trimming cost V 6 bases and J 8 bases, with 13 bases left between them. Germline assignment: CDR1 GTSNPN and CDR2 SVGIG (reference sequence). The CDR3 runs to 11 residues. CDR3 loop: CACLTVNGYTF. Written as DNA, the CDR3 is TGTGCCTGCTTGACAGTCAACGGCTACACCTTC.

This chain joins TRBV5-1 and TRBJ1-6; perhaps TRBD1 as D (6 bases). Trimming removed 4 bases from V and 7 bases from J, with 9 bases in between. The CDR3 is 13 amino acids. Germline V gene sequence: CDR1 SGHRS, CDR2 YFSETQ. CDR3 DNA sequence: TGCGCCAGCAGCACAACAGGGAATTCACCCCTCCACTTT. This sequence encodes CASSTTGNSPLHF.

The rearrangement joins TRBV28 to TRBJ2-3; 10 bases are shared with TRBD2. The CDR3 loop spans 16 amino acids. Germline V gene lookup returns CDR1 MDHEN and CDR2 SYDVKM. With V trimmed by 2 bases and J by 6 bases, 8 bases remained unmatched. CDR3 loop: CASSLLAGAPGDTQYF. In nucleotides, the CDR3 is TGTGCCAGCAGTTTACTAGCGGGAGCCCCAGGGGATACGCAGTATTTT.

This clone was seen a handful of times. The CDR3 coding sequence is TGTGCCAGCAGTCGGGCGGGAATGAACACTGAAGCTTTCTTT. Translating it yields CASSRAGMNTEAFF. V and J are TRBV6-5 and TRBJ1-1, with unresolved D. CDR1 and CDR2 (germline): MNHEY, SVGAGI. The germline V and J ends were trimmed by 5 bases and 0 bases, with 10 bases remaining between them. The CDR3 is 14 amino acids.

This chain joins TRBV18 and TRBJ1-5; D unclear. This CDR3 has 13 amino acids. V lost 2 bases to trimming and J lost 5 bases, with 7 bases between them. Germline loops: CDR1 KGHSH, CDR2 LQKENI. CDR3 sequence: CASSPGRDQPQHF. In DNA, the CDR3 is TGTGCCAGCTCACCAGGGAGGGATCAGCCCCAGCATTTT.

This chain joins TRBV11-2 and TRBJ2-5; maybe TRBD1 (6 bases). Germline V gene data show CDR1 as SGHAT and CDR2 as FQNNGV. Trimming removed 6 bases from V and 5 bases from J, with 13 bases in between. This CDR3 has 13 amino acids. The CDR3 bases are TGTGCCAGCAGACCCGGACAGCGGGAGACCCAGTACTTC. It encodes CASRPGQRETQYF.

The chain carries TRBV6-4 and TRBJ2-2; 7 positions agree with TRBD2. Germline CDR1 is MRHNA and CDR2 is SNTAGT. The CDR3 sequence is 17 residues long. Trimming cost V 4 bases and J 0 bases; bases outside gene matches: 8. The CDR3 nucleotides are TGTGCCAGCAGTGCTTCTCGCGGGAGTCCGAACACCGGGGAGCTGTTTTTT. Amino acid sequence: CASSASRGSPNTGELFF.

The chain couples TRBV27 to TRBJ2-1; a weak D match, TRBD1 (6 bases). Trimming removed 5 bases at V and 10 bases at J, with 15 bases between. Germline values: CDR1 MNHEY, CDR2 SMNVEV (reference sequence). The CDR3 length is 13 residues. The CDR3 spells CASSLPGRGEQFF. DNA for the CDR3: TGTGCCAGCAGTCTCCCCGGCAGGGGAGAGCAGTTCTTC.

This chain links TRBV13 with TRBJ1-1; D not resolved. Germline loops: CDR1 PRHDT, CDR2 FYEKMQ (reference sequence). The V and J ends lost 5 bases and 5 bases respectively, with 12 bases between them. The CDR3 is 13 residues long. In nucleotides, the CDR3 is TGTGCCAGCAGCAACGGAGGGAGGACTGAAGCTTTCTTT. Its protein is CASSNGGRTEAFF.

The chain employs TRBV5-6 and TRBJ2-5, with D possibly TRBD1 on 5 matching bases. The CDR3 extends over 13 amino acids. CDR1 is SGHDT, CDR2 YYEEEE, per germline. Trimming pared 6 bases from V and 4 bases from J, leaving 13 bases between. The CDR3 bases are TGTGCCAGCACACGCCAGGGCCCAGAGACCCAGTACTTC. Its translation is CASTRQGPETQYF.

As DNA, the CDR3 is TGTGCCAGCAGTCTACAGGGGGCCCTCTATGGCTACACCTTC. It encodes CASSLQGALYGYTF. The chain carries TRBV27 and TRBJ1-2; 9 bases match TRBD1. With V trimmed by 5 bases and J by 4 bases, 5 bases remained unmatched. Germline CDR1 is MNHEY and CDR2 is SMNVEV (reference sequence). There are 14 residues in the CDR3.

This sequence joins TRBV19 and TRBJ2-7; TRBD2 might be the D (6 bases). The CDR3 consists of 13 residues. Germline V lookup: CDR1 LNHDA, CDR2 SQIVND (reference sequence). V dropped 3 bases and J dropped 2 bases, with 8 bases sitting between them. CDR3 sequence: CASSISGTYEQYF. The CDR3 nucleotides are TGTGCCAGTAGTATTAGCGGTACCTACGAGCAGTACTTC.

This clone was seen once. The chain combines TRBV27 with TRBJ2-5; D remains ambiguous. This CDR3 region has 13 residues. Looked up from germline, CDR1 is MNHEY and CDR2 is SMNVEV (reference sequence). Trimming pared 3 bases from V and 5 bases from J, leaving 10 bases between. The CDR3 DNA reads as TGTGCCAGCAGTTTCCGGGTCGAGGAGACCCAGTACTTC. Encoded protein: CASSFRVEETQYF.

The chain is built from TRBV6-5 and TRBJ1-5, with 7 nucleotides matching TRBD1. This CDR3 contains 15 residues. Per germline, CDR1 MNHEY and CDR2 SVGAGI. J was trimmed by 0 bases and V by 5 bases; bases with no gene match: 4. The CDR3 spells CASSPGTVSNQPQHF. The CDR3 DNA sequence: TGTGCCAGCAGTCCCGGGACAGTTAGCAATCAGCCCCAGCATTTT.